This T cell receptor beta chain came from a study of blood T cell repertoires in COVID-19. Study-level background: The United States, Italy and Spain provided the acute and convalescent COVID-19 samples. The cDNA or gDNA used as material had been derived from T cells, B-cell-depleted T cells, or PBMCs.

The germline V and J ends were trimmed by 3 bases and 6 bases, with 16 bases remaining between them. This CDR3 is 15 amino acids long. Germline V gene sequence: CDR1 LNHNV, CDR2 YYDKDF (reference sequence). In the authors' workflow: Researchers report that nucleated cell counts were estimated from reference gene primer amplification. Clones were sequenced by immunoSEQ multiplex PCR, and TCRdb holds only the in-frame ones, with some missing. V and J calls and clone size are given by that table; D and trimming were obtained from the DNA. Of a few hundred thousand clones in the sample, around 87% were seen once.

The receptor comes from a man aged 55-75 years with acute or convalescent COVID-19. The sample consisted of peripheral blood. The chain has TRBV15 and TRBJ2-3; D might be TRBD2 (5 bases). The CDR3 region has the DNA TGTGCCACCAGCAGTGACTTGGGCGTAGCGGATACGCAGTATTTT. Translation gives CATSSDLGVADTQYF. The complete variable domain, with remaining parts taken from reference TRBV15 and TRBJ2-3, reads DAMVIQNPRYQVTQFGKPVTLSCSQTLNHNVMYWYQQKSSQAPKLLFHYYDKDFNNEADTPDNFQSRRPNTSFCFLDIRSPGLGDTAMYLCATSSDLGVADTQYFGPGTRLTVL.